This record covers a single T cell receptor beta chain. What antigen it recognizes has not been identified. It has no much larger one-base neighbor in the sample; base qualities were not kept. The entire amount of isolated RNA was reverse transcribed using the High Capacity cDNA Reverse Transcription Kit, so the sequenced TCRB transcripts were expressed ones. Naive, central memory and regulatory T cell samples underwent deep immunoSEQ sequencing, averaging about 3.57 million total reads per sample. Sorted cells were lysed in RLT buffer and RNA was extracted with DNase-treated RNeasy Micro or Mini kits, depending on cell number. To prevent cross-contamination, each cell subset was processed individually, whereas patient and healthy donor samples were processed jointly. Using the immunoSEQ multiplex PCR, TCRB sequences were amplified from cDNA into 87-bp fragments spanning the CDR3 region. Sequencing of the amplicons was done on the Illumina HiSeq platform. Per the authors' processing: Synthetic template baselines were used to correct PCR bias computationally, reads within Hamming distance 2 were collapsed, and singletons that could not be merged were discarded. Reads were aligned to IMGT to assign V, D and J genes, CDR3 length, and insertions or deletions at six rearrangement sites. Within each subset, clonotype counts were normalized to sorted cell number, after which true diversity and Gini coefficients were computed with the tcR R package. The overlap coefficient, calculated on TCRB nucleotide sequences, was used to measure repertoire sharing. Entries here come from immuneACCESS through TCRdb and include only in-frame sequences with V and J called. Some clones fail to appear in such tables; in the studies checked, an unresolved V gene covers under half of the shortfall, and the cause of the remainder is unknown. V, J and clone size are taken as reported in that table, and D and trimming were inferred from the DNA itself. In this sample the table shows fewer than 45,000 clones, about two thirds of which occur a single time. 2% to 2.5% of the sample is taken by the ten largest.

The entry originates in a study of beta chain features in type 1 diabetes listed by TCRdb under 2018. Turning to the overall study: Mean age, gender distribution, total cell number and subset yield did not differ between patients and healthy donors. A total of 85 million to 140 million sorted cells were examined across all samples, and a strong correlation was observed between cell number per subset and RNA yield. The study compared TCRB repertoires of sorted circulating CD4+ T cell subsets between recently diagnosed type 1 diabetes patients and matched healthy donors. Regulatory and stem cell-like memory subsets were isolated from only 8 patients and roughly eight healthy donors, whereas naive and central memory subsets came from all 30 or so donors.

Each donor gave one peripheral blood draw, averaging approximately 120 mL, which was collected into heparinised tubes. Using a panel that included CD45RO, CCR7, CD25, CD127, CD95 and CD27, naive, central memory, regulatory and stem cell-like memory CD4+ T cells were sorted on a BD FACSAria II. A purity above 95% was achieved for all sorted populations. PBMCs were isolated right away by Lymphoprep density gradient centrifugation and were stained directly, without culture. To minimize batch effects, samples were stained and sorted in pairs, one healthy donor with one patient per experiment. Including cysteine and phenylalanine, the CDR3 has 15 amino acids. The entry retains the CDR3 DNA only, 45 bases that are in frame from base 1. V lost 4 bases and J lost 3 bases; the stretch between them is 15 bases long. The germline V gene provides CDR1 SGHTA and CDR2 FQGTGA. General conclusions and limits of the study: At VDJ recombination sites, patients with type 1 diabetes made fewer insertions and deleted more nucleotides, a pattern implying thymic rearrangement abnormalities. Shorter templates might be favored by PCR, yet because patient and control samples were amplified and corrected together, any such skew would affect both groups equally. Because the HLA sub-analyses included only small numbers of individuals, any influence of HLA type on TCRB rearrangement was left unresolved. Naive, central memory and regulatory TCRB repertoires appeared more similar among patients than among healthy donors. Because cDNA was sequenced instead of genomic DNA, activated cells with high expression could be over-represented, although the groups did not differ in activation or CD3 levels. In all four CD4+ subsets, TCRB CDR3 length was moderately but significantly shorter in type 1 diabetes patients.

The receptor's source is a woman in her twenties or thirties in good health. Sequencing was carried out using Tregs from blood. Taken with the paper, the label for cell subset or site translates to: regulatory CD4+ T cells. This receptor chain uses TRBV7-3 and TRBJ1-1, with the D gene call left open. The DNA sequence follows: TGTGCCAGCAGCTCCACCCCCACCGCGGACACTGAAGCTTTCTTT. The translation is CASSSTPTADTEAFF.